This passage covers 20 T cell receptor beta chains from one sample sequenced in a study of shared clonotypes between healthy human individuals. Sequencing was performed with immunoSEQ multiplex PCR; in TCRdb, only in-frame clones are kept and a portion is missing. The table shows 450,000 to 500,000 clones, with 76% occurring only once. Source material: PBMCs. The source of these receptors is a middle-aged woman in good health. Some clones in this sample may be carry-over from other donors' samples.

The CDR3 sequence is CASTRWGKTYEQYF. CDR3 DNA sequence: TGTGCCAGCACCCGATGGGGGAAAACCTACGAGCAGTACTTC. V usage is TRBV28 and J usage is TRBJ2-7; tentatively, D is TRBD1 or TRBD2 (5 bases each). With 7 bases removed from V and 2 bases from J, the gap between germline ends came to 15 bases. Germline lookup yields CDR1 MDHEN and CDR2 SYDVKM. The CDR3 is made up of 14 amino acids.

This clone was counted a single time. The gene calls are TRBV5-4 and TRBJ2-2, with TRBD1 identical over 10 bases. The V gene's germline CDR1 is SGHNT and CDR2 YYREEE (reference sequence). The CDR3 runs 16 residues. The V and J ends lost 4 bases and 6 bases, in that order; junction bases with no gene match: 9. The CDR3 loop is CASSHYGTGDPGELFF. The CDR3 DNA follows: TGTGCCAGCAGCCATTATGGGACAGGGGATCCCGGGGAGCTGTTTTTT.

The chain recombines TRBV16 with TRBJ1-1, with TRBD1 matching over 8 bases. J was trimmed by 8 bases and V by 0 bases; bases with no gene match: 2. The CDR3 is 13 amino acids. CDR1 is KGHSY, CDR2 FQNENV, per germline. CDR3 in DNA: TGTGCCAGCAGCCAATCCCGGACAGGGGAAGCTTTCTTT. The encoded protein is CASSQSRTGEAFF.

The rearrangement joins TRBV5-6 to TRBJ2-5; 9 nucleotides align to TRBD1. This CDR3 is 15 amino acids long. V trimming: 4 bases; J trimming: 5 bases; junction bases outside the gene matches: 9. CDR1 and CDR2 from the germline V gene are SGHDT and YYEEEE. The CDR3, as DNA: TGTGCCAGCAGCCCGGGGGACAGGGCAGGGGAGACCCAGTACTTC. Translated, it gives CASSPGDRAGETQYF. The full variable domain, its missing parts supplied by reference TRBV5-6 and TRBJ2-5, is DAGVTQSPTHLIKTRGQQVTLRCSPKSGHDTVSWYQQALGQGPQFIFQYYEEEERQRGNFPDRFSGHQFPNYSSELNVNALLLGDSALYLCASSPGDRAGETQYFGPGTRLLVL.

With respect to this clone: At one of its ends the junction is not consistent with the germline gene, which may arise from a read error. The CDR3 protein is CAWSVGGSSHEQYF. The CDR3 nucleotides are TGTGCCTGGAGTGTAGGCGGGAGCTCCCACGAGCAGTACTTC. The chain couples TRBV30 to TRBJ2-7; 7 nucleotides line up with TRBD2. There are 14 residues in the CDR3. In germline, CDR1 is GTSNPN, CDR2 SVGIG (reference sequence).

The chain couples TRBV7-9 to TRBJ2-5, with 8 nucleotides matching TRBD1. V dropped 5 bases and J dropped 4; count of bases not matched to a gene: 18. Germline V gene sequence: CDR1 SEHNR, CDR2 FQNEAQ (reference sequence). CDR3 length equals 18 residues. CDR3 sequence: CASSRPRTGNVGGETQYF. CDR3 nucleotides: TGTGCCAGCAGCCGCCCCCGGACAGGGAACGTGGGCGGAGAGACCCAGTACTTC.

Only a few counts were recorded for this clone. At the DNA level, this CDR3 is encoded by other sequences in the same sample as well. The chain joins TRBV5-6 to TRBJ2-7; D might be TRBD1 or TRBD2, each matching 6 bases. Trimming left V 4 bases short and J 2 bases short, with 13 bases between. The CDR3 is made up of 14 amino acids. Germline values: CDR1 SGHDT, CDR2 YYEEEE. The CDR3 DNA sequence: TGTGCCAGCAGCCTTGGAGGGGACACCTACGAGCAGTACTTC. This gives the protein CASSLGGDTYEQYF. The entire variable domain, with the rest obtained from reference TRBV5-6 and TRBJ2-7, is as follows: DAGVTQSPTHLIKTRGQQVTLRCSPKSGHDTVSWYQQALGQGPQFIFQYYEEEERQRGNFPDRFSGHQFPNYSSELNVNALLLGDSALYLCASSLGGDTYEQYFGPGTRLTVT.

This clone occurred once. CDR3 in amino acids: CASSSDTGQPQHF. The CDR3, as DNA: TGTGCCAGCAGTTCGGACACGGGTCAGCCCCAGCATTTT. This chain joins TRBV28 and TRBJ1-5; maybe TRBD1 (5 bases). This CDR3 is built from 13 residues. In germline, CDR1 is MDHEN, CDR2 SYDVKM. Trimming removed 4 bases from V and 6 bases from J, with 10 bases in between.

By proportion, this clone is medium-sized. The CDR3 protein is CASSFLRYSPYEQYF. CDR3 sequence (DNA): TGTGCCAGCAGTTTCCTCCGCTACTCACCCTACGAGCAGTACTTC. The genes are TRBV7-8 and TRBJ2-5; D not certain. With the DNA end fitting TRBJ2-7 better, the J assignment may be wrong. This CDR3 has 15 residues. Germline V gives CDR1 SGHVS, CDR2 FQNEAQ.

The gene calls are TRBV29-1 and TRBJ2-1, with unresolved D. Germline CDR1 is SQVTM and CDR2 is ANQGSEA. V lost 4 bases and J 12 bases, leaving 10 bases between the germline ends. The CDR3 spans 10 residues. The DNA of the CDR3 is TGCAGCGTTGTTACCGTAGGGCAGTTCTTC. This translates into CSVVTVGQFF.

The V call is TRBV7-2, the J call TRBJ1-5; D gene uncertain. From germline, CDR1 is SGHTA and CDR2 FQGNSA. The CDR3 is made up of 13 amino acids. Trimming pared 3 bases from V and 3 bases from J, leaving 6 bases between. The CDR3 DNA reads TGTGCCAGCAGCTTGAGGGCCAATCAGCCCCAGCATTTT. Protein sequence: CASSLRANQPQHF.

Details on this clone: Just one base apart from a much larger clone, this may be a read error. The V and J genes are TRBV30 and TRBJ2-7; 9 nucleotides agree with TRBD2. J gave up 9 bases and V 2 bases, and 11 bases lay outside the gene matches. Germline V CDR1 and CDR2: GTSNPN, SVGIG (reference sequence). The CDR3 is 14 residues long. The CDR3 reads CAWSFSGSRDVQYF. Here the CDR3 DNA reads TGTGCCTGGAGTTTTAGCGGGAGTCGTGACGTGCAGTACTTC. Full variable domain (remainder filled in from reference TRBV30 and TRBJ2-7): SQTIHQWPATLVQPVGSPLSLECTVEGTSNPNLYWYRQAAGRGLQLLFYSVGIGQISSEVPQNLSASRPQDRQFILSSKKLLLSDSGFYLCAWSFSGSRDVQYFGPGTRLTVT.

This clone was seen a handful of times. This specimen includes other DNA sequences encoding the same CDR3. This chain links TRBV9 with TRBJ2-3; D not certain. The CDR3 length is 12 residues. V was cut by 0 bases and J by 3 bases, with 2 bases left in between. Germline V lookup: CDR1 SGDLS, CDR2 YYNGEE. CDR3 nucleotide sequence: TGTGCCAGCAGCGTAGTAACAGATACGCAGTATTTT. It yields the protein CASSVVTDTQYF. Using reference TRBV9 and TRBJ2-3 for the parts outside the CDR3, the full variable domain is DSGVTQTPKHLITATGQRVTLRCSPRSGDLSVYWYQQSLDQGLQFLIQYYNGEERAKGNILERFSAQQFPDLHSELNLSSLELGDSALYFCASSVVTDTQYFGPGTRLTVL.

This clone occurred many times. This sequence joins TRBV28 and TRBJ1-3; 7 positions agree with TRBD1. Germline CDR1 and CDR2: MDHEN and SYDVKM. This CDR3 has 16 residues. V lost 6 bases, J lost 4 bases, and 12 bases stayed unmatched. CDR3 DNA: TGTGCCAGCAGCTCGCCCCACCAACAGGGGGGAAACACCATATATTTT. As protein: CASSSPHQQGGNTIYF.

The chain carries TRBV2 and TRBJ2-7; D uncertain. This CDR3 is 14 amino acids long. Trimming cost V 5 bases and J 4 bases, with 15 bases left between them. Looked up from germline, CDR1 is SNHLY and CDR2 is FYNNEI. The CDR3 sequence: CASSTTTPPYEQYF. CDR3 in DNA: TGTGCCAGCAGTACCACTACGCCGCCGTACGAGCAGTACTTC.

The CDR3 sequence: CASSLAVLQGGEQYF. The CDR3 nucleotides read TGTGCCAGCAGCTTAGCTGTGTTACAGGGCGGCGAGCAGTACTTC. The chain joins TRBV7-2 to TRBJ2-7; maybe TRBD1 (6 bases). The ends were cut back, 0 bases at V and 6 bases at J, with 15 bases in the middle. This CDR3 contains 15 residues. Germline V gene data show CDR1 as SGHTA and CDR2 as FQGNSA.

The CDR3 reads CASSALGLPINEQFF. DNA for the CDR3: TGTGCCAGCAGCGCCCTAGGCCTCCCTATTAATGAGCAGTTCTTC. V is TRBV7-3 and J is TRBJ2-1; D gene uncertain. The V gene lost 5 bases and the J gene lost 7 bases, with 18 bases spanning the gap. CDR1 and CDR2 (germline): SGHTA, FQGTGA. The CDR3 is made up of 15 amino acids.

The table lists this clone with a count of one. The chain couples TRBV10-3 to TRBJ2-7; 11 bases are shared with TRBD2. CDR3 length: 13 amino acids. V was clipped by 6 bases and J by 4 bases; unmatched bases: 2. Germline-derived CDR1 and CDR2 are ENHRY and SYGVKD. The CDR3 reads CAIRGTSGYEQYF. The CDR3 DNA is TGTGCCATCAGAGGGACTAGCGGTTACGAGCAGTACTTC.

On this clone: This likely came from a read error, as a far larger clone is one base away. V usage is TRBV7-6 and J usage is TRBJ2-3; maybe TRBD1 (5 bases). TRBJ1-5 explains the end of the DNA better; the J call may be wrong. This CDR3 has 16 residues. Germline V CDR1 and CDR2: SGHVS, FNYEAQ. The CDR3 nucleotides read TGTGCCAGCAGCCTGGGGGTAGGCAGATACACAGATACGCAGCATTTT. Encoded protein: CASSLGVGRYTDTQHF.

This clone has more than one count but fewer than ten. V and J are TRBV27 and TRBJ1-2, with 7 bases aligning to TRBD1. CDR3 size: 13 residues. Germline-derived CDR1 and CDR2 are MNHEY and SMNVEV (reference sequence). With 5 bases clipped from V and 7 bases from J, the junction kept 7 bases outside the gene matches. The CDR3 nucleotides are TGTGCCAGCAGTCCAGGGGGTAGGGGTGGCTACACCTTC. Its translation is CASSPGGRGGYTF.